One sample yielded the 3 T cell receptor beta chains listed below, sequenced in a study of T-cell reconstitution after alpha-beta-depleted transplantation in children. Unique molecular identifiers were built into the TCRbeta library. TCRdb passed the PCR reads through MiXCR, listing each CDR3 protein once. Counted here are 400,000 to 550,000 distinct CDR3 sequences, about 10% occurring once; the ten biggest clones make up 2%. Sequenced material: PBMCs, taken before TCRalphabeta/CD19-depleted stem cell transplant. The receptors originated from a child younger than 10 with inherited bone marrow failure, due to receive a stem cell transplant.

This clonotype has a handful of counts. V gene TRBV29-1 combines with J gene TRBJ1-2, with TRBD1 matching 7 bases. The CDR3 is 14 amino acids. Germline V CDR1 and CDR2: SQVTM, ANQGSEA. V gave up 7 bases and J gave up 8 bases; unmatched junction bases: 16. CDR3 nucleotide sequence: TGCAGCGCCCCTGCACCCGGGACAGTAAACGGCTACACCTTC. Translation gives CSAPAPGTVNGYTF. The whole variable domain, filled in from reference TRBV29-1 and TRBJ1-2, reads SAVISQKPSRDICQRGTSLTIQCQVDSQVTMMFWYRQQPGQSLTLIATANQGSEATYESGFVIDKFPISRPNLTFSTLTVSNMSPEDSSIYLCSAPAPGTVNGYTFGSGTRLTVV.

In its sample, this clonotype was seen many times. The V and J genes are TRBV2 and TRBJ2-3, with D unclear. Trimming pared 2 bases from V and 2 bases from J, leaving 14 bases between. The CDR3 extends over 16 amino acids. In germline, CDR1 is SNHLY, CDR2 FYNNEI. DNA of the CDR3: TGTGCCAGCAGTGAACCGCAAGGTACCCTCACAGATACGCAGTATTTT. Translation: CASSEPQGTLTDTQYF.

There are many counts of this clonotype. The genes are TRBV7-8 and TRBJ2-1, with 9 nucleotides matching TRBD1. The CDR3 contains 14 residues. The ends lost 5 bases at V and 7 bases at J; junction bases unmatched: 6. Germline CDR1 SGHVS, CDR2 FQNEAQ. This CDR3 reads CASSPGQGWNEQFF. The CDR3, as DNA: TGTGCCAGCAGCCCGGGACAGGGATGGAATGAGCAGTTCTTC. Complete variable domain (other parts from reference TRBV7-8 and TRBJ2-1): GAGVSQSPRYKVAKRGQDVALRCDPISGHVSLFWYQQALGQGPEFLTYFQNEAQLDKSGLPSDRFFAERPEGSVSTLKIQRTQQEDSAVYLCASSPGQGWNEQFFGPGTRLTVL.